The clone carrying this TCR beta chain occurred once. Antigen unknown. The CDR3 is 13 amino acids. The V gene lost 4 bases and the J gene lost 4 bases, with 7 bases spanning the gap. The V gene's germline CDR1 is LGHNA and CDR2 YNFKEQ. Data came from immunoSEQ multiplex PCR; TCRdb stores just in-frame clones and leaves some out. The table lists approximately 94,000 clones, roughly 90% of them singletons, with approximately 0.15% in the top ten. This specimen belongs to a study of OX40 agonist ivuxolimab in advanced cancers. Whole-study findings and limits: Averaged across samples, CD8+ T cells carried more expanded clones than CD4+ did. At 0.1 to 3.0 mg/kg, clonal expansion of CD4+ and CD8+ blood T cells had occurred by week 6.

The chain is built from TRBV4-2 and TRBJ2-2; D remains ambiguous. The clonotype was recovered from an adult with an advanced solid tumor such as melanoma, head and neck, liver or kidney cancer. The specimen was CD4+ or CD8+ T cells sorted from blood, collected in a trial of the OX40 agonist ivuxolimab. CDR3 coding DNA: TGTGCCAGCAGCCTCCTAACCACCGGGGAGCTGTTTTTT. Protein: CASSLLTTGELFF.